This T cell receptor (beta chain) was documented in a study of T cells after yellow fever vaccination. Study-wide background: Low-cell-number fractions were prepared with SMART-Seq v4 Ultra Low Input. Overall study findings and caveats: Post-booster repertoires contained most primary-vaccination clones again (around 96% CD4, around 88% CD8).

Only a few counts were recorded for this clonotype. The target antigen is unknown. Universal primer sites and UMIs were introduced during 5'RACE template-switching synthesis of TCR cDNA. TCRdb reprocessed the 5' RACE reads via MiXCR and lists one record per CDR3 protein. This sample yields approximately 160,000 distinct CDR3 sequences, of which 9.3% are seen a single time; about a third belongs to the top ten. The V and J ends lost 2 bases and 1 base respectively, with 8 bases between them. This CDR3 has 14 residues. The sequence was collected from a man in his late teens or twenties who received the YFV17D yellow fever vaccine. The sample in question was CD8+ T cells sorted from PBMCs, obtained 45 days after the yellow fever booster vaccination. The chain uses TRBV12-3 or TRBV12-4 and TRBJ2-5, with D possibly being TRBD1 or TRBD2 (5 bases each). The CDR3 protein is CASSLSGTQETQYF. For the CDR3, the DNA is TGTGCCAGCAGTTTATCTGGGACCCAAGAGACCCAGTACTTC.